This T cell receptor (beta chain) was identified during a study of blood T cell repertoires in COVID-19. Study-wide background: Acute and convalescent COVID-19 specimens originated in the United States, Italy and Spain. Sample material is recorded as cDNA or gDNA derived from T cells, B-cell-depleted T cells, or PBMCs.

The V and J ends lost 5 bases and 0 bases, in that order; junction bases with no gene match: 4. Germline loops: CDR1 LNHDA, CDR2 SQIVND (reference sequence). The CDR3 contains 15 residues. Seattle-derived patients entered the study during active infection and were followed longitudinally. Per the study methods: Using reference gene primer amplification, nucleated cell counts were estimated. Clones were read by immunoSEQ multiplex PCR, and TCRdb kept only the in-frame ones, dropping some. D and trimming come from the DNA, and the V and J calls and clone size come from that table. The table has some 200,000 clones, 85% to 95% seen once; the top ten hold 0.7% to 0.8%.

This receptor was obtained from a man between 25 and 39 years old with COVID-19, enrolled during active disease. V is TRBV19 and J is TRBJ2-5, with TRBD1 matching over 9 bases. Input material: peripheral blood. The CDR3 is CASSSGTGYQETQYF. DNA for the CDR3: TGTGCCAGTAGTTCCGGGACAGGGTACCAAGAGACCCAGTACTTC.